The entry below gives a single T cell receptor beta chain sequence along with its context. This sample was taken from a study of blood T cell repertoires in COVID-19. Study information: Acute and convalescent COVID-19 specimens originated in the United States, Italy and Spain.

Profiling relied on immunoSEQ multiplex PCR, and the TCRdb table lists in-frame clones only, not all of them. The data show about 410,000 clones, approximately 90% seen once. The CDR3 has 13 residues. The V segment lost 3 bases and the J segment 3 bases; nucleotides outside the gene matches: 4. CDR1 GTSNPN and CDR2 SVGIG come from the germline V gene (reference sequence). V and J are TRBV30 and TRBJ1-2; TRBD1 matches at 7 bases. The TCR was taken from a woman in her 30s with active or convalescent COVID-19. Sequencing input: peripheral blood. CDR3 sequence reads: CAWRPQGDYGYTF. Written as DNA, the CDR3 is TGTGCCTGGAGGCCCCAGGGGGACTATGGCTACACCTTC.